One and the same sample provided the 24 T cell receptor beta chains below, sequenced in a study of identical twins. MiXCR, run by TCRdb on the 5' RACE reads, gives a single entry per CDR3 protein. The table has some 900,000 distinct CDR3 sequences, roughly an eighth seen once. The same data also went into a second study, on yellow fever vaccine responses in identical twins.

Sequencing input: PBMCs. These receptors were collected from a woman under 30 in good health.

The chain has TRBV5-1 and TRBJ2-3; D uncertain. From germline, CDR1 is SGHRS and CDR2 YFSETQ. V lost 0 bases and J 5 bases, leaving 10 bases between the germline ends. CDR3 length: 14 residues. The DNA of the CDR3 is TGCGCCAGCAGCTTGGCCGATCGCGGAGATACGCAGTATTTT. Protein sequence: CASSLADRGDTQYF. The full variable domain, rest sourced from reference TRBV5-1 and TRBJ2-3, is KAGVTQTPRYLIKTRGQQVTLSCSPISGHRSVSWYQQTPGQGLQFLFEYFSETQRNKGNFPGRFSGRQFSNSRSEMNVSTLELGDSALYLCASSLADRGDTQYFGPGTRLTVL.

The rearrangement uses TRBV29-1 and TRBJ2-1, with a tentative D call TRBD2 (7 bases). Deletions cut 4 bases from V and 0 bases from J, with 16 bases between. Germline CDR1 reads SQVTM; CDR2 reads ANQGSEA. This CDR3 has 16 residues. CDR3 DNA: TGCAGCGTTGGGGGGGGGGGCCTCAGCTCCTACAATGAGCAGTTCTTC. Residues: CSVGGGGLSSYNEQFF.

J is TRBJ2-7 and V is TRBV5-1; 8 bases align to TRBD1. The J segment lost 6 bases and the V segment lost 0 bases, leaving 8 bases of the junction unmatched. Germline V gives CDR1 SGHRS, CDR2 YFSETQ. This CDR3 comprises 15 residues. The CDR3 spells CASSLGTGTGREQYF. The CDR3 DNA reads as TGCGCCAGCAGCTTGGGAACCGGGACAGGTCGCGAGCAGTACTTC.

This clonotype was counted at least ten times. The CDR3 is CASSLANIQYF. The CDR3 coding sequence is TGTGCCAGCAGCTTAGCGAACATTCAGTACTTC. The V call is TRBV7-2, the J call TRBJ2-4, with D hard to call. Trimming cost V 0 bases and J 7 bases, with 1 base left between them. In germline, CDR1 is SGHTA, CDR2 FQGNSA. The CDR3 is 11 amino acids.

This clonotype came up a few times. CDR3 DNA: TGTGCCAGCAGTTTAGCTTCCACTAGCCGCTTCGAGCAGTACTTC. Its translation is CASSLASTSRFEQYF. The V gene is TRBV12-3 or TRBV12-4, the J gene TRBJ2-7; possibly TRBD2 for D (6 bases). The CDR3 extends over 15 amino acids. V was trimmed by 0 bases and J by 6 bases, leaving 15 bases between them.

This clonotype was found a few times. The V gene is TRBV25-1, the J gene TRBJ2-5; D is possibly TRBD2 (5 bases). Germline values: CDR1 MGHDK, CDR2 SYGVNS. This CDR3 is built from 16 residues. Trimming removed 1 base from V and 0 bases from J, with 12 bases in between. The CDR3 DNA reads as TGTGCCAGCAGTGAATCGGGGTCAGGCAACCAAGAGACCCAGTACTTC. Amino acid sequence: CASSESGSGNQETQYF.

This clonotype was observed a handful of times. The J gene is TRBJ2-1, the V gene TRBV4-2; possible D gene TRBD2, 5 bases. The CDR3 has 17 residues. V was cut by 3 bases and J by 0 bases, with 15 bases left in between. Germline values: CDR1 LGHNA, CDR2 YNFKEQ. CDR3 nucleotides: TGTGCCAGCAGCCAGTTATCTCGGGGTTACTCCTACAATGAGCAGTTCTTC. Translated: CASSQLSRGYSYNEQFF.

This clonotype was counted only a few times. The chain is built from TRBV15 and TRBJ2-2; TRBD1 matches 10 bases. This CDR3 comprises 15 residues. J lost 7 bases, V lost 4 bases, and 6 bases had no gene match. Germline CDR1 reads LNHNV; CDR2 reads YYDKDF (reference sequence). The DNA of the CDR3 is TGTGCCACCAGCACCCGACAGGGGGCGGGCGGGGAGCTGTTTTTT. This codes for CATSTRQGAGGELFF.

The chain couples TRBV4-1 to TRBJ2-1; D assignment may be TRBD1 or TRBD2 (5 bases each). The germline CDR1 and CDR2 sequences are MGHRA and YSYEKL. The CDR3 is made up of 15 amino acids. Trimming pared 1 base from V and 4 bases from J, leaving 11 bases between. As DNA, the CDR3 is TGCGCCAGCAGCCAAGGGGGGACCAAATACAATGAGCAGTTCTTC. The encoded protein is CASSQGGTKYNEQFF.

This chain uses TRBV6-1 with TRBJ2-1; 9 bases are a match to TRBD1. The CDR3 contains 16 residues. Looked up from germline, CDR1 is MNHNS and CDR2 is SASEGT. V lost 6 bases and J lost 4; bases outside the gene matches: 10. The CDR3 coding sequence is TGTGCCAGCAGATCGAACAGGGGGCGAGATTACAATGAGCAGTTCTTC. This sequence encodes CASRSNRGRDYNEQFF.

This clonotype was counted a few times. This chain links TRBV28 with TRBJ2-1; D is perhaps TRBD2 (6 bases). Per germline, CDR1 MDHEN and CDR2 SYDVKM. V was clipped by 4 bases and J by 0 bases, with 13 bases between them. This CDR3 contains 16 residues. The CDR3 is CASSSYHGSSYNEQFF. The CDR3, as DNA: TGTGCCAGCAGTTCCTACCACGGGAGCTCCTACAATGAGCAGTTCTTC. The whole variable domain, filled in from reference TRBV28 and TRBJ2-1, reads DVKVTQSSRYLVKRTGEKVFLECVQDMDHENMFWYRQDPGLGLRLIYFSYDVKMKEKGDIPEGYSVSREKKERFSLILESASTNQTSMYLCASSSYHGSSYNEQFFGPGTRLTVL.

V usage is TRBV29-1 and J usage is TRBJ1-3; D unclear. The V end was cut by 0 bases, the J end by 4 bases, with 1 base between. The germline gives CDR1 SQVTM, CDR2 ANQGSEA. This CDR3 contains 11 residues. The CDR3 region is CSVEDGNTIYF. CDR3 bases: TGCAGCGTTGAAGACGGAAACACCATATATTTT. Full variable domain (remainder filled in from reference TRBV29-1 and TRBJ1-3): SAVISQKPSRDICQRGTSLTIQCQVDSQVTMMFWYRQQPGQSLTLIATANQGSEATYESGFVIDKFPISRPNLTFSTLTVSNMSPEDSSIYLCSVEDGNTIYFGEGSWLTVV.

The chain uses TRBV28 and TRBJ2-1; the D is unclear. This CDR3 comprises 11 residues. The V end was cut by 5 bases, the J end by 6 bases, with 5 bases between. Germline V gives CDR1 MDHEN, CDR2 SYDVKM. The CDR3 sequence is CASSTFNEQFF. CDR3 in DNA: TGTGCCAGCAGTACGTTCAATGAGCAGTTCTTC.

The CDR3 sequence is CASSPIRVSVPTGGENIQYF. The CDR3, as DNA: TGTGCCAGCAGTCCGATCAGGGTTAGCGTACCTACGGGGGGCGAAAACATTCAGTACTTC. The chain is built from TRBV12-3 or TRBV12-4 and TRBJ2-4, with D tentatively TRBD2 (7 bases). The CDR3 totals 20 residues. With 5 bases removed from V and 5 bases from J, the gap between germline ends came to 31 bases.

This clonotype was picked up a small number of times. The chain employs TRBV5-1 and TRBJ1-1; 8 nucleotides match TRBD1. V lost 2 bases and J lost 5; bases outside the gene matches: 14. Germline V gives CDR1 SGHRS, CDR2 YFSETQ. This CDR3 spans 17 amino acids. DNA of the CDR3: TGCGCCAGCAGCTTAGACAGGGGCTCGAAAGGATGGACTGAAGCTTTCTTT. This encodes CASSLDRGSKGWTEAFF.

The rearrangement joins TRBV10-3 to TRBJ1-1; D not certain. The CDR3 is 13 amino acids. Germline assignment: CDR1 ENHRY and CDR2 SYGVKD. Trimming took 3 bases from V and 0 from J, leaving 5 bases between them. CDR3 in DNA: TGTGCCATCAGTGATCACATGAACACTGAAGCTTTCTTT. Translated, it gives CAISDHMNTEAFF.

Ten or more counts support this clonotype. V is TRBV5-1 and J is TRBJ2-1, with a weak D call TRBD1 (6 bases). The germline gives CDR1 SGHRS, CDR2 YFSETQ. Between the trimmed V and J ends, which lost 2 bases and 0 bases, there was a span of 15 bases. The CDR3 totals 17 residues. The CDR3 loop reads CASSLPTGWGSYNEQFF. In DNA form, the CDR3 reads TGCGCCAGCAGCTTACCCACAGGGTGGGGCTCCTACAATGAGCAGTTCTTC.

This CDR3 reads CASSIGVRKTDTQYF. The DNA of the CDR3 is TGTGCCAGTAGTATCGGTGTCAGAAAGACAGATACGCAGTATTTT. V usage is TRBV19 and J usage is TRBJ2-3, with no clear D. V dropped 3 bases and J dropped 3 bases, with 13 bases sitting between them. Germline values: CDR1 LNHDA, CDR2 SQIVND (reference sequence). The CDR3 has 15 residues.

The gene calls are TRBV19 and TRBJ2-7, with 9 bases fitting TRBD1. Germline assignment: CDR1 LNHDA and CDR2 SQIVND (reference sequence). This CDR3 region has 15 residues. V dropped 5 bases and J dropped 4; count of bases not matched to a gene: 9. The CDR3 DNA reads TGTGCCAGTAGTCCATGGGACAGGGATTGGTACGAGCAGTACTTC. The encoded protein is CASSPWDRDWYEQYF.

This clonotype was counted a few times. The rearrangement uses TRBV25-1 and TRBJ2-2; no clear D gene. The V gene lost 8 bases and the J gene lost 1 base, with 14 bases spanning the gap. Germline V CDR1 and CDR2: MGHDK, SYGVNS. The CDR3 consists of 15 residues. Here the CDR3 DNA reads TGTGCCAGCGGTGGGCGGACGAGGAACACCGGGGAGCTGTTTTTT. It yields the protein CASGGRTRNTGELFF.

V gene TRBV7-2 combines with J gene TRBJ1-3; 7 nucleotides agree with TRBD1. Germline CDR1 SGHTA, CDR2 FQGNSA. The CDR3 loop spans 15 amino acids. The trim removed 5 bases at V and 4 bases at J, leaving 8 bases unmatched. The CDR3: CASSLGTDKGNTIYF. The CDR3 bases are TGTGCCAGCAGCCTAGGGACAGACAAAGGAAACACCATATATTTT.

This clonotype was detected only a few times. This chain links TRBV11-2 with TRBJ2-7, with 7 nucleotides matching TRBD1. Per germline, CDR1 SGHAT and CDR2 FQNNGV. Trimming cost V 0 bases and J 2 bases; bases outside gene matches: 4. The CDR3 consists of 15 residues. The CDR3 bases are TGTGCCAGCAGCTTAGATCAGCAGGGGGCCTACGAGCAGTACGTC. It yields the protein CASSLDQQGAYEQYV.

This clonotype has just one count. A clone one base away is much larger, so this may be a read error. This sequence joins TRBV7-9 and TRBJ1-4, with 8 bases fitting TRBD1. V lost 5 bases, J lost 4 bases, and 3 bases stayed unmatched. The germline gives CDR1 SEHNR, CDR2 FQNEAQ (reference sequence). This CDR3 spans 14 amino acids. The CDR3 protein is CASSQTGDNEKLFF. In DNA form, the CDR3 reads TGTGCCAGCAGCCAGACAGGGGATAATGAAAAACTGTTTTTT.

This chain connects TRBV28 to TRBJ2-2; 11 bases match TRBD2. The CDR3 runs 16 residues. CDR1 MDHEN and CDR2 SYDVKM come from the germline V gene. J was trimmed by 5 bases and V by 1 base; bases with no gene match: 3. The DNA for the CDR3 is TGTGCCAGCAGTTTATTAGCGGGGGGGTATACCGGGGAGCTGTTTTTT. This sequence encodes CASSLLAGGYTGELFF.